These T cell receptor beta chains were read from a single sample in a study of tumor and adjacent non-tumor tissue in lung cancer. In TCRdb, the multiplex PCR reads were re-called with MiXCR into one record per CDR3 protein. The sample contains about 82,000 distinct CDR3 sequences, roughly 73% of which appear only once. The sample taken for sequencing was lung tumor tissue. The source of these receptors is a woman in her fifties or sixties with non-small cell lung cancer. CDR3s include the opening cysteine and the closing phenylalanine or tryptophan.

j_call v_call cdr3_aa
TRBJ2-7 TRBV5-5 CASSLTTGFNEQYF
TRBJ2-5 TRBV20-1 CSAPKPAGAEETQYF
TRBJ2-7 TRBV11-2 CVSSLESGGEQYF
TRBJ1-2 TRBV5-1 CASSPADTADYTF
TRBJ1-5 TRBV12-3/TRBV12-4 CASSFLVPFGTDLNQPQHF
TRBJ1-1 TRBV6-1 CASNVAGMNTEAFF
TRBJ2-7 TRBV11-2 CTNGTGTGRTYEQYF
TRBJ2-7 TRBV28 CTSSPRDQSSYEQYF
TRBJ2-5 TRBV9 CASSPRQSPQETKYF
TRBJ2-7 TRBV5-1 CASSLAGTGGPYEQYF
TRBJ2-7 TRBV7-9 CASSSQTGEQYF
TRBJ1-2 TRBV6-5 CDSRRQGGYTF
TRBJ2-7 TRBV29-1 CSVGLASYEQYF
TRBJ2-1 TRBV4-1 CASGQVTSGRRTEQFF
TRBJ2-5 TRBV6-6 CASSLVRETQYF
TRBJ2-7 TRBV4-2 CASSQDGTNGSYDQYF
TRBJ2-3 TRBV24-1 CATSGFAGGPGTDTQYF
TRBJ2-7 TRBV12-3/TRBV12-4 CASSLDPLTGYEEYF
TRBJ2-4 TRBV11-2 CASSFPNGIGDIEYF
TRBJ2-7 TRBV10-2 CAARDTHSSYEQYF
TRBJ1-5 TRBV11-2 CTNSFDGLSIQPQHF
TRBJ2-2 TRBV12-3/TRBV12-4 CASSPEQGITGELFF
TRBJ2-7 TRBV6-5 CASSFSGRVGEQYF
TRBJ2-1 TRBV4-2 CASSQGGSGDYNEHFF
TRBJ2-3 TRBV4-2 CASSPDPSGEGTDTQYF
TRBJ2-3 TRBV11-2 CASSFTLLYTQYF
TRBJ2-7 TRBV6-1 CASSEAYCSYEQYF
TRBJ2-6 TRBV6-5 CASSSILATRANVLTF
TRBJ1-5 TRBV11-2 CVSSWDGYSNQHKHF
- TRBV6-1 CASSDYDFGGNQPQYF
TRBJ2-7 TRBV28 CANTPGSGLYEQYF
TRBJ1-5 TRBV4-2 CVSSPRPPNRTLGNQPQHF
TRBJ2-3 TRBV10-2 CSTNTSGSGDTQYF
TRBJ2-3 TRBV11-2 CASSLANRDTQYF